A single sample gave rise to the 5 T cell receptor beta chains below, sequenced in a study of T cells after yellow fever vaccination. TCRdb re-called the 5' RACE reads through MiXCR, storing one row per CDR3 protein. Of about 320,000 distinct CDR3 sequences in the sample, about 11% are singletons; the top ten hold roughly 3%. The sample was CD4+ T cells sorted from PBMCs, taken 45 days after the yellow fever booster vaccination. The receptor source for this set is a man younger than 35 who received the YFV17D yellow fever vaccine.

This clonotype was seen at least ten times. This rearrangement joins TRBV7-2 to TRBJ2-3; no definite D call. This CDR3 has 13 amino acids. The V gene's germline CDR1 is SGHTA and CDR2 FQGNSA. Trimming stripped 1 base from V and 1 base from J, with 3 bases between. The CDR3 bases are TGTGCCAGCAGCTTAGACCGCACAGATACGCAGTATTTT. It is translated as CASSLDRTDTQYF.

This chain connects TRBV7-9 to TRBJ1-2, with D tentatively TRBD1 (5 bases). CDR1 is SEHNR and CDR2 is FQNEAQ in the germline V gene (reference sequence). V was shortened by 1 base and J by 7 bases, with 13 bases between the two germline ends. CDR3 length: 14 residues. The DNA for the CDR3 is TGTGCCAGCAGCTTAGATTTGCGGGGCCCTGGCTACACCTTC. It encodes CASSLDLRGPGYTF.

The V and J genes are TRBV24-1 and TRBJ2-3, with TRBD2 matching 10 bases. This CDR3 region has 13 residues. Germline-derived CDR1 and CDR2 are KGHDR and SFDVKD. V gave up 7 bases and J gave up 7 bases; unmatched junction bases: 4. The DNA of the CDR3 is TGTGCCACCAGGGCTAGCGGGGGTAATACGCAGTATTTT. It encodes CATRASGGNTQYF.

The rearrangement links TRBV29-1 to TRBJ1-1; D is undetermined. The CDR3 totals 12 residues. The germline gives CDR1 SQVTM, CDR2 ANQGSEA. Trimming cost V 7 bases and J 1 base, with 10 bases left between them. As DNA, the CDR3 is TGCAGCGGAACAGCTCCGAACACTGAAGCTTTCTTT. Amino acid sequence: CSGTAPNTEAFF.

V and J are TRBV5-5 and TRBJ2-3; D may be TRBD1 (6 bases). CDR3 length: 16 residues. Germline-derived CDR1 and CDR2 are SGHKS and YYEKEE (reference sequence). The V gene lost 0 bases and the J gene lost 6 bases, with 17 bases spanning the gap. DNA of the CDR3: TGTGCCAGCAGCTTGGAGGCCAGGGGATTTGGGGATACGCAGTATTTT. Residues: CASSLEARGFGDTQYF.